The clone carrying this T cell receptor beta chain has a count of ten or more. Unique molecular identifiers were built into the TCRbeta library. MiXCR was run by TCRdb on the PCR reads, yielding one entry per CDR3 protein. The sample yields hundreds of thousands of distinct CDR3 sequences, around 13% seen once. These data belong to a study of T-cell reconstitution after alpha-beta-depleted transplantation in children. This CDR3 region has 14 residues. Germline CDR1 SQVTM, CDR2 ANQGSEA. V trimming: 4 bases; J trimming: 2 bases; junction bases outside the gene matches: 7. This chain uses TRBV29-1 with TRBJ2-5; 7 bases are a match to TRBD2. The TCR originated in a girl aged 2 to 9 with congenital amegakaryocytic thrombocytopenia, due to receive a stem cell transplant. This sample comprised PBMCs, obtained before TCRalphabeta/CD19-depleted stem cell transplant. CDR3 sequence: CSVVGGNSQETQYF. The CDR3 DNA reads TGCAGCGTTGTCGGGGGGAACTCTCAAGAGACCCAGTACTTC.